This passage covers 2 T cell receptor beta chains from one sample sequenced in a study of CD8+ T cells in alopecia areata. Treatment given: oral pan-JAK inhibitor, 5-10 mg twice daily. Reverse transcribed after extraction, RNA yielded cDNA as the sequencing template. Assay used: immunoSEQ multiplex PCR; TCRdb lists only in-frame clones, some missing. Among over 150,000 clones listed, around 56% were seen once. This material consisted of CD4+ T cells sorted from blood, taken at week 4, from a patient treated with tofacitinib. The receptors were sampled from a human donor with alopecia areata.

This sequence joins TRBV29-1 and TRBJ2-5, with D tentatively TRBD2 (5 bases). Trimming took off 1 base at V and 7 bases at J, with 22 bases between the two ends. This CDR3 comprises 16 residues. CDR1 and CDR2 from the germline V gene are SQVTM and ANQGSEA. The CDR3 bases are TGCAGCGTTGAAGGCGGGCCCCCTAGAGCCGGTGGGACCCAGTACTTC. Its protein is CSVEGGPPRAGGTQYF.

The chain links TRBV10-3 to TRBJ2-2; D not resolved. Trimming removed 6 bases at V and 9 bases at J, with 14 bases between. Germline CDR1 ENHRY, CDR2 SYGVKD. CDR3 length: 13 residues. CDR3 in DNA: TGTGCCATCAGCCCGGACGTTCCCCGGGAGCTGTTTTTT. This sequence encodes CAISPDVPRELFF.